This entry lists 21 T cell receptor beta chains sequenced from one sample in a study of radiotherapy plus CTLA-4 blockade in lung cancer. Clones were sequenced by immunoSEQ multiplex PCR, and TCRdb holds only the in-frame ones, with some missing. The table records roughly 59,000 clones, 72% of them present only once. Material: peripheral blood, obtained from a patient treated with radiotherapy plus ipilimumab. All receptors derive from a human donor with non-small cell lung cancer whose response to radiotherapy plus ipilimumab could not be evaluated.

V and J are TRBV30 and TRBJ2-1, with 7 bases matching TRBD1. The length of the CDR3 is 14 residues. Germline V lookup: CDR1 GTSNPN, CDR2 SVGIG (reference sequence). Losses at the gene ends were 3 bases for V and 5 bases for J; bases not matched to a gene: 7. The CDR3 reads CAWSRGQTHNEQFF. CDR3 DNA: TGTGCCTGGAGCCGGGGACAGACCCACAATGAGCAGTTCTTC.

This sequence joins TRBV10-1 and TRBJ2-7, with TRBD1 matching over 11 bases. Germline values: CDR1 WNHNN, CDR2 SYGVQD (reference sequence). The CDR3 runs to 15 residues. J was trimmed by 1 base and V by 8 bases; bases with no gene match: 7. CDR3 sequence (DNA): TGCGCCAGCTGGGACAGGGGGTTCGTGTCCTACGAGCAGTACTTC. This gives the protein CASWDRGFVSYEQYF.

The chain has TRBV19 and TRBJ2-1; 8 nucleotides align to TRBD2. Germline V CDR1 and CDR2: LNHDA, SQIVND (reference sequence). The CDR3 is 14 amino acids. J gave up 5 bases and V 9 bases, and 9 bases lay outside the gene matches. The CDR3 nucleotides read TGTGCCAGCGAGAGGGGGACTAGTAACAATGAGCAGTTCTTC. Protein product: CASERGTSNNEQFF.

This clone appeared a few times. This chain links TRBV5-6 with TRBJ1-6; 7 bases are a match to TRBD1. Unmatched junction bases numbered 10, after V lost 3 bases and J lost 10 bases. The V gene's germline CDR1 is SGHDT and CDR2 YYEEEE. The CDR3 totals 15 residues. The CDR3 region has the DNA TGTGCCAGCAGCTCCGGGACAGAGAGTTCCTCACCCCTCCACTTT. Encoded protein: CASSSGTESSSPLHF.

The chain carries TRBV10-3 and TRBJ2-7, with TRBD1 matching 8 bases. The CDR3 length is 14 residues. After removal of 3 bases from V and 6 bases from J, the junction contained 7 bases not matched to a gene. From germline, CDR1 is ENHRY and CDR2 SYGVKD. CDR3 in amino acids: CAISEPGGASEQYF. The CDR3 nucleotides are TGTGCCATCAGTGAACCAGGGGGCGCGTCCGAGCAGTACTTC.

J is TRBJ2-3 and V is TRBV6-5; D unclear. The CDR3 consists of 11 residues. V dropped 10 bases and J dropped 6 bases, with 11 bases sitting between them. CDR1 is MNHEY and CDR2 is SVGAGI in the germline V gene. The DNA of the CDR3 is TGTGCCACCCGGTTTCTGGATACGCAGTATTTT. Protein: CATRFLDTQYF.

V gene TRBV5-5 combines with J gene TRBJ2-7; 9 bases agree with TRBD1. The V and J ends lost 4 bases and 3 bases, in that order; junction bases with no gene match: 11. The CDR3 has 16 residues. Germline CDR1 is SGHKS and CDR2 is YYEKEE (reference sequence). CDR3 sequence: CASSRIGGQGIYEQYF. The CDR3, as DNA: TGTGCCAGCAGCCGCATAGGGGGACAGGGTATCTACGAGCAGTACTTC. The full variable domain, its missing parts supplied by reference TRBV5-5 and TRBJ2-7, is DAGVTQSPTHLIKTRGQQVTLRCSPISGHKSVSWYQQVLGQGPQFIFQYYEKEERGRGNFPDRFSARQFPNYSSELNVNALLLGDSALYLCASSRIGGQGIYEQYFGPGTRLTVT.

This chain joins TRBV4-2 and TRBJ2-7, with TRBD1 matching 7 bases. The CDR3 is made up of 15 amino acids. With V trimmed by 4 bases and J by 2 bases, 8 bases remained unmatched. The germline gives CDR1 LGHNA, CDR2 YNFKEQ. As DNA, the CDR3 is TGTGCCAGCAGCCGACGACAGGGCGAAACCTACGAGCAGTACTTC. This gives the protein CASSRRQGETYEQYF.

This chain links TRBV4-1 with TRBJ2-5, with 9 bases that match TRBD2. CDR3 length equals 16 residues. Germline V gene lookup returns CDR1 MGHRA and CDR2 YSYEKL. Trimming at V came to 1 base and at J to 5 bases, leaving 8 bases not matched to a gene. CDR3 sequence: CASSQVGTSSGETQYF. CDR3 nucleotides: TGCGCCAGCAGCCAAGTCGGGACTAGCAGTGGGGAGACCCAGTACTTC.

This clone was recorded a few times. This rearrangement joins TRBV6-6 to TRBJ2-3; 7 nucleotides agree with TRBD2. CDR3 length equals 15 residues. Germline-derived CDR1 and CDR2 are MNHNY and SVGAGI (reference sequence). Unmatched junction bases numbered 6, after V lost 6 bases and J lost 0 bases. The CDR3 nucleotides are TGTGCCAGCAGGCAGAGCGGGGCCAGCACAGATACGCAGTATTTT. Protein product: CASRQSGASTDTQYF.

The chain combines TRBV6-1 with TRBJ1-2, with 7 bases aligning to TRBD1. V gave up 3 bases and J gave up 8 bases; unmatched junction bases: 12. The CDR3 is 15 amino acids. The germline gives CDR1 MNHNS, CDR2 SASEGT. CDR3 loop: CASSDRGQGLKGYTF. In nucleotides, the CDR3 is TGTGCCAGCAGTGATAGGGGGCAGGGTTTGAAAGGCTACACCTTC.

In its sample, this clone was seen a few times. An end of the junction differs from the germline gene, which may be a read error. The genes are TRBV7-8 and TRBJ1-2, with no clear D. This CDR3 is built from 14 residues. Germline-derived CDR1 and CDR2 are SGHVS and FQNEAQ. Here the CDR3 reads CASSLAPTNYGCTF. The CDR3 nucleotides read TGTGCCAGCAGCTTAGCCCCCACTAACTATGGCTGCACCTTC.

The CDR3 region has the DNA TGCGCCAGCAGCCAGGGACAGGGAGTCACCGGGGAGCTGTTTTTT. It specifies CASSQGQGVTGELFF. This chain joins TRBV4-1 and TRBJ2-2; 9 bases are shared with TRBD1. This CDR3 has 15 amino acids. V lost 3 bases, J lost 4 bases, and 3 bases stayed unmatched. Germline-derived CDR1 and CDR2 are MGHRA and YSYEKL.

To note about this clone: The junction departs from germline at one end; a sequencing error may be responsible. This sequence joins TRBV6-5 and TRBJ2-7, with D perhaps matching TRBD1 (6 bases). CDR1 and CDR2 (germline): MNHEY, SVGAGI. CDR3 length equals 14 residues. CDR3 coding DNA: TGTGCCACCAGTTCAGGGGAATCGGCTTACGAGCAGTACTTC. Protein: CATSSGESAYEQYF.

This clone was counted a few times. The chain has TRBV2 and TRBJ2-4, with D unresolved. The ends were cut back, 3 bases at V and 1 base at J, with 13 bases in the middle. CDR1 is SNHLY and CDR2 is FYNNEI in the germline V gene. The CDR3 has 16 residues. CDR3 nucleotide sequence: TGTGCCAGCAGTGAGGAGCGCGACGGGGCCAAAAACATTCAGTACTTC. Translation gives CASSEERDGAKNIQYF.

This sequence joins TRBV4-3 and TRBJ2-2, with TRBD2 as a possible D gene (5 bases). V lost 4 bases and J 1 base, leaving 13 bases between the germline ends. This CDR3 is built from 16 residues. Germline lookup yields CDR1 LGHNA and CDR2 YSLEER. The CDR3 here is CASSLRLLRNTGELFF. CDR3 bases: TGCGCCAGCAGCCTAAGACTATTAAGGAACACCGGGGAGCTGTTTTTT.

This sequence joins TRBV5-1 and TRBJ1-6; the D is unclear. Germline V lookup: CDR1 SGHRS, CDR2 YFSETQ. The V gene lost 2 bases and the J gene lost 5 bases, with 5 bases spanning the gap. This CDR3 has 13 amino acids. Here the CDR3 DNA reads TGCGCCAGCAGCTTAGAGGATAATTCACCCCTCCACTTT. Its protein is CASSLEDNSPLHF.

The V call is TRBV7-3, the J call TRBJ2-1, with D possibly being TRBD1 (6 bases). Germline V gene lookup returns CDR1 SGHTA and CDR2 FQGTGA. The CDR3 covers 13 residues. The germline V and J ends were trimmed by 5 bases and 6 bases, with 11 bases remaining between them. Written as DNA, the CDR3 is TGTGCCAGCAGCCCCTTGACAGGCAATGAGCAGTTCTTC. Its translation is CASSPLTGNEQFF.

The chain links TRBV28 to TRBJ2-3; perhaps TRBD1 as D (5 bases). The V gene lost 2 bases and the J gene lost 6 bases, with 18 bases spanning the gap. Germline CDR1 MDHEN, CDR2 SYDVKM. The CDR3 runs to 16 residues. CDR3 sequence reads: CASSLAWQGLQDTQYF. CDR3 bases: TGTGCCAGCAGTTTAGCGTGGCAGGGTCTTCAGGATACGCAGTATTTT.

The CDR3 reads CASSEGLAGGLNEQFF. The DNA for the CDR3 is TGCGCCAGCAGCGAGGGACTAGCGGGGGGTTTAAATGAGCAGTTCTTC. This chain uses TRBV5-1 with TRBJ2-1; 15 bases align to TRBD2. CDR1 is SGHRS and CDR2 is YFSETQ in the germline V gene. The V and J ends lost 4 bases and 7 bases, in that order; junction bases with no gene match: 6. CDR3 length: 16 amino acids.

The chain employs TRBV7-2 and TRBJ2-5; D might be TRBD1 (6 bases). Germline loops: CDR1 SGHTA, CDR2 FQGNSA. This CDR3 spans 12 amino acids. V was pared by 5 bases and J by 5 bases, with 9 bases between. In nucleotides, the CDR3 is TGTGCCAGCAGCCAGGGGTTTGAGACCCAGTACTTC. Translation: CASSQGFETQYF.